This T cell receptor beta chain originates from a study of CD8+CD57+ T cells in acquired aplastic anemia. V lost 1 base and J lost 3, with 13 bases in between. Germline V lookup: CDR1 SGHTA, CDR2 FQGNSA. The CDR3 length is 15 residues. TCR beta VDJ and CDR3 profiles were obtained from a genomic DNA template. TCRdb redid the calling of the reads with MiXCR, one entry per CDR3 protein. The sample lists a few hundred thousand distinct CDR3 sequences, 61% occurring once. The sequencing sample was made of sorted CD4+, CD8+, or CD8+CD57+ T cells (not recorded which) from PBMCs. This TCR was recovered from a human donor in good health. V gene TRBV7-2 combines with J gene TRBJ2-7, with a weak D call TRBD1 (6 bases). The CDR3 region is CASSLEATGNYEQYF. CDR3 DNA: TGTGCCAGCAGCTTAGAGGCAACAGGGAACTACGAGCAGTACTTC.